The 5 T cell receptor beta chains given below trace back to one sample, sequenced in a study of cytomegalovirus exposure and HLA in healthy donors. Vbeta (60) and Jbeta (13) primers were used in the PCR. Assay used: immunoSEQ multiplex PCR; TCRdb lists only in-frame clones, some missing. Among about 140,000 clones listed, around a tenth were seen once. Input material: PBMCs. All receptors come from a male donor in good health and CMV-seronegative.

This clone has a handful of counts. The chain has TRBV7-2 and TRBJ1-1; TRBD1 might be the D (5 bases). V was clipped by 5 bases and J by 0 bases, with 7 bases between them. This CDR3 comprises 13 residues. Germline assignment: CDR1 SGHTA and CDR2 FQGNSA. The CDR3 coding sequence is TGTGCCAGCAGCGTCAGGGTGAACACTGAAGCTTTCTTT. Protein product: CASSVRVNTEAFF. Variable domain in full (rest from reference TRBV7-2 and TRBJ1-1): GAGVSQSPSNKVTEKGKDVELRCDPISGHTALYWYRQSLGQGLEFLIYFQGNSAPDKSGLPSDRFSAERTGGSVSTLTIQRTQQEDSAVYLCASSVRVNTEAFFGQGTRLTVV.

This clone was detected once. The chain is built from TRBV13 and TRBJ2-5; possibly TRBD1 for D (5 bases). The J call may not be correct, given that the DNA end is closer to TRBJ2-7. CDR3 length: 16 amino acids. Germline values: CDR1 PRHDT, CDR2 FYEKMQ (reference sequence). The chain's CDR3 is CASSLAGQGGHHEQYF. In DNA, the CDR3 is TGTGCCAGCAGCTTAGCTGGGCAGGGCGGCCACCACGAGCAGTACTTC.

This clone showed up just a few times. The chain has TRBV28 and TRBJ1-2; tentatively, D is TRBD1 (6 bases). V was trimmed by 1 base and J by 4 bases, leaving 10 bases between them. The CDR3 is made up of 14 amino acids. Germline V gene sequence: CDR1 MDHEN, CDR2 SYDVKM. CDR3 nucleotides: TGTGCCAGCAGTTTATCTGGACAGACCTATGGCTACACCTTC. This sequence encodes CASSLSGQTYGYTF.

The chain has TRBV4-1 and TRBJ2-7; tentative D call: TRBD1 (6 bases). Germline V CDR1 and CDR2: MGHRA, YSYEKL. The V and J ends lost 4 bases and 1 base respectively, with 11 bases between them. CDR3 length: 14 amino acids. Here the CDR3 DNA reads TGCGCCAGCAGCCTGGACAGTTCTTCCTACGAGCAGTACTTC. Translating it yields CASSLDSSSYEQYF.

V gene TRBV28 combines with J gene TRBJ2-7, with D possibly matching TRBD1 (8 bases). In germline, CDR1 is MDHEN, CDR2 SYDVKM. Trimming took 10 bases from V and 4 from J, leaving 17 bases between them. The CDR3 sequence is 13 residues long. CDR3 in amino acids: CATSTGGGYEQYF. CDR3 bases: TGTGCCACCTCAACAGGGGGGGGTTACGAGCAGTACTTC.